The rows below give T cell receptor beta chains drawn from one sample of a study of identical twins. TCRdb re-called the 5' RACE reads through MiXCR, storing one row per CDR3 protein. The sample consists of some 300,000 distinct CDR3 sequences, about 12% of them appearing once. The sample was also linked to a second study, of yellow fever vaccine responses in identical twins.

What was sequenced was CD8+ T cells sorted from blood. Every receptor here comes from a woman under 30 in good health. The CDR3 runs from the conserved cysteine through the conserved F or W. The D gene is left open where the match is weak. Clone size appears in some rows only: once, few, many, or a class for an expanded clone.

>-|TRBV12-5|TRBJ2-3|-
TGTGCTAGTGGTTTGGGGTTCTCAGATACGCAGTATTTT
CASGLGFSDTQYF
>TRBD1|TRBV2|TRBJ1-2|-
TGTGCCAGCAGGGGGACAGCTAACTATGGCTACACCTTC
CASRGTANYGYTF
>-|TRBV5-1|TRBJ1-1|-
TGCGCCAGCAGGGCAGACGTAAACACTGAAGCTTTCTTT
CASRADVNTEAFF
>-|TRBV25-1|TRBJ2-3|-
TGTGCCAGCAGTGACTACCAGCTTGATACGCAGTATTTT
CASSDYQLDTQYF
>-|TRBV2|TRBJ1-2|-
TGTGCCAGCAGTTCGGACAGTAACTATGGCTACACCTTC
CASSSDSNYGYTF
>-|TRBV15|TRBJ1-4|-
TGTGCCACCAGCAGCGACAGAGTAACTAATGAAAAACTGTTTTTT
CATSSDRVTNEKLFF
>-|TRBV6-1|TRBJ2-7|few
TGTGCCAGCAGTGAATCTCCGGACATCCCTTCCGAGCAGTACTTC
CASSESPDIPSEQYF
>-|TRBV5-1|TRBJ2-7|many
TGCGCCAGCAGCACAGGGATCCCATACGAGCAGTACTTC
CASSTGIPYEQYF
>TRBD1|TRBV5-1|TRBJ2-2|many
TGCGCCAGCAGCTTTTTGGCAGGGGGAGTGAACACCGGGGAGCTGTTTTTT
CASSFLAGGVNTGELFF
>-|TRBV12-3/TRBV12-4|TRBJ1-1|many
TGTGCCAGCATTCTTAGGGGTGAAGCTTTCTTT
CASILRGEAFF
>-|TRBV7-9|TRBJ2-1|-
TGTGCCAGCAGCCCCGTTGAAGGGAGCTCCTACAATGAGCAGTTCTTC
CASSPVEGSSYNEQFF
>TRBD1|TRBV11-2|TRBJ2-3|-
TGTGCCAGCAGCCCCGGACAGGGGGCTGTAGATACGCAGTATTTT
CASSPGQGAVDTQYF
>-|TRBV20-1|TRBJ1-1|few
TGCAGTGCCCGTACAGGGTATCAGTCTGAAGCTTTCTTT
CSARTGYQSEAFF
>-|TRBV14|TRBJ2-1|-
TGTGCCAGCAGCCCCCCAGCTATACGGGAGAGTTCTTCTCGGTTCGGAGTATACAATGAGCAGTTCTTC
CASSPPAIRESSSRFGVYNEQFF
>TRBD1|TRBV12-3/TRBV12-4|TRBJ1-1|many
TGTGCCAGCCTCGGACAGGGGAGTACTGAAGCTTTCTTT
CASLGQGSTEAFF
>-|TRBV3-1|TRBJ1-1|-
TGTGCCAGCAGCCAAGATTATCGGGGAGTGGAAACTGAAGCTTTCTTT
CASSQDYRGVETEAFF
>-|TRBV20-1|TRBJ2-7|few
TGCAGTGGGACTAACCTTGATACCTACGAGCAGTACTTC
CSGTNLDTYEQYF
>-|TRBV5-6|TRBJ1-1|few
TGTGCCAGCAGCTCCCCCCTGGGGGGATATACTGAAGCTTTCTTT
CASSSPLGGYTEAFF
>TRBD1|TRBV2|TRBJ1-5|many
TGTGCCAGCAGTGAAGCGCCGGGGACAGGGAATCAGCCCCAGCATTTT
CASSEAPGTGNQPQHF
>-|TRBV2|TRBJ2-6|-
TGTGCCAGCACACCTCCGGTTCTCATTCAGGGTTATTACTCTGGGGCCAACGTCCTGACTTTC
CASTPPVLIQGYYSGANVLTF
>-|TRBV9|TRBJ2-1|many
TGTGCCAGCAGCGTAGACACGTCCTACAATGAGCAGTTCTTC
CASSVDTSYNEQFF
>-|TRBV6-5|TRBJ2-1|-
TGTGCCAGCACGTTGGGGGAAGTTTCCTACAATGAGCAGTTCTTC
CASTLGEVSYNEQFF
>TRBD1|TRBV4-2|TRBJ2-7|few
TGTGCCAGCAGCCAACCAGGACAGGGCTACGAGCAGTACTTC
CASSQPGQGYEQYF
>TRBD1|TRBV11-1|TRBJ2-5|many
TGTGCCAGCAGCTGGGACAGGAGGGGAGAGACCCAGTACTTC
CASSWDRRGETQYF
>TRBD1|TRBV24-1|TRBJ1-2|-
TGTGCCACCAGTGATTCGGACAGGGATTATGGCTACACCTTC
CATSDSDRDYGYTF
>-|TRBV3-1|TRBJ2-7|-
TGTGCCAGCAGCCAGGCGAAGGGGGGTTCCTACGAGCAGTACTTC
CASSQAKGGSYEQYF
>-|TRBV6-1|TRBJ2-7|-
TGTGCCAGCAGTGATACCCCCCTCGAGCAGTACTTC
CASSDTPLEQYF
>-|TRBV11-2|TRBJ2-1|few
TGTGCCAGCAGCTTAGGAGGGGCGGGTTACAATGAGCAGTTCTTC
CASSLGGAGYNEQFF
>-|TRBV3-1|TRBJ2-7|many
TGTGCCAGCAGCCAAGGGGGGCTCTCCTACGAGCAGTACTTC
CASSQGGLSYEQYF
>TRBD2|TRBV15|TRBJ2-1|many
TGTGCCACCAGCAGAGATGCGGGAGACAATGAGCAGTTCTTC
CATSRDAGDNEQFF
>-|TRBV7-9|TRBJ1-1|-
TGTGCCAGCAGCCCTCCGGGGGACACTGAAGCTTTCTTT
CASSPPGDTEAFF
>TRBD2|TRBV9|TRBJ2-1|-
TGTGCCAGCACCCTCGGAGGGGCTAGCGGCAATGAGCAGTTCTTC
CASTLGGASGNEQFF
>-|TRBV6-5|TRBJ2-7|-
TGTGCCAGCAGCCCACGGTGGGACGAGCAGTACTTC
CASSPRWDEQYF
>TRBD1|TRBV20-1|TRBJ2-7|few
TGCAGTGCTAGAGACGACAGGGGATACGAGCAGTACTTC
CSARDDRGYEQYF
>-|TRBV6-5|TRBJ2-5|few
TGTGCCAGCAGTTACGGTGGACAGTTCCAAGAGACCCAGTACTTC
CASSYGGQFQETQYF
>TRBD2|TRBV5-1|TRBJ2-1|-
TGCGCCAGCAGCCGCACCTGGACTAGCGGGATTTTCGGCCCCTACAATGAGCAGTTCTTC
CASSRTWTSGIFGPYNEQFF
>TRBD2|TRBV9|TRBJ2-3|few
TGTGCCAGCAGCGTGGGACTAGCGGGAGGGTGGGGTACAGATACGCAGTATTTT
CASSVGLAGGWGTDTQYF
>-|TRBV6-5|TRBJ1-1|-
TGTGCCAGCAGTTACTCGACAGGAACGCCTGAAGCTTTCTTT
CASSYSTGTPEAFF
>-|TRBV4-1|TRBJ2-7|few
TGCGCCAGCAGCCAAGTCGTAGGGGTCGAGCAGTACTTC
CASSQVVGVEQYF
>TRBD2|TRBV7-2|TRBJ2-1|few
TGTGCCAGCAGCTTTCCCGGGACTAGCGGGGGGTATGAGCAGTTCTTC
CASSFPGTSGGYEQFF
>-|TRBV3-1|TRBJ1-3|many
TGTGCCAGCAGCCAAGAACGGGGGTCGGACACCATATATTTT
CASSQERGSDTIYF
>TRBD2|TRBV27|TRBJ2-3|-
TGTGCCAGCAGTTTGGGGACTAGCGGTCCCTGGGGCCCAGATACGCAGTATTTT
CASSLGTSGPWGPDTQYF
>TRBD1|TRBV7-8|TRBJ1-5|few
TGTGCCAGCAGTCCGGACAGGGGATTTACGCGCAATCAGCCCCAGCATTTT
CASSPDRGFTRNQPQHF
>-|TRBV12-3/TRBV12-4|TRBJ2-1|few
TGTGCCAGCAGTTGGACAGAGCCTCCCTCTGGTGAGCAGTTCTTC
CASSWTEPPSGEQFF
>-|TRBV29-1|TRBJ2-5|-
TGCAGCTTGAGGGGTCAGACACAAGAGACCCAGTACTTC
CSLRGQTQETQYF
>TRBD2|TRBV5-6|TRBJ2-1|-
TGTGCCAGCAGCTTGGTTCTAGCGGGGAATGAGCAGTTCTTC
CASSLVLAGNEQFF
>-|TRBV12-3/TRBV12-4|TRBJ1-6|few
TGTGCCAGCAGTCCCGGGACGGCGGCCAATTCACCCCTCCACTTT
CASSPGTAANSPLHF
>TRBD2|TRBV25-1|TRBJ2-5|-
TGTGCCAGCAGTGAGAGGGTCGCGGGGGGCCGGGAGACCCAGTACTTC
CASSERVAGGRETQYF
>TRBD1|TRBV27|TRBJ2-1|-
TGTGCCAGCAGTACTAGGGACAGGGGGCTCTACAATGAGCAGTTCTTC
CASSTRDRGLYNEQFF
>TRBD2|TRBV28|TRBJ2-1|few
TGTGCCAGCAGTTTAACGGGAGGCGGGCTCAGCTCCTACAATGAGCAGTTCTTC
CASSLTGGGLSSYNEQFF
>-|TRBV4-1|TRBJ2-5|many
TGCGCCAGCAGCCAACGTACAAGGGAAGAGACCCAGTACTTC
CASSQRTREETQYF
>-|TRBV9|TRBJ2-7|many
TGTGCCAGCAGCTCACACGGTTCCTACGAGCAGTACTTC
CASSSHGSYEQYF
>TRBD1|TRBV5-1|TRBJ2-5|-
TGCGCCAGCAGCTTGGCAGGGGGTGAGGCGGCCCAGTACTTC
CASSLAGGEAAQYF
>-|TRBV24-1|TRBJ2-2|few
TGTGCCACCAGTGATCAGGCGGTTTTGGGCACCGGGGAGCTGTTTTTT
CATSDQAVLGTGELFF
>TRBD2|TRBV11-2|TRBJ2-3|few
TGTGCCAGCAGCTTAGTCCTGCTAGCGGGGGTGCACACAGATACGCAGTATTTT
CASSLVLLAGVHTDTQYF